This T cell receptor (beta chain) came from a study of blood T cell repertoires in COVID-19. Overall study context: Samples came from the United States, Italy and Spain, spanning acute and convalescent COVID-19. Sample material is recorded as cDNA or gDNA derived from T cells, B-cell-depleted T cells, or PBMCs.

The CDR3 extends over 11 amino acids. Trimming shortened V by 7 bases and J by 5 bases, and 5 bases separated the two germline ends. In the original workflow: Amplification of reference gene primers provided the estimated nucleated cell counts. Assay: immunoSEQ multiplex PCR; the TCRdb copy retains only in-frame clones and omits some. That table is the source of V, J and clone size, and D and trimming were worked out from the DNA. The sample contains about 90,000 clones, around 93% of which appear only once. Input material: peripheral blood. The origin of this receptor is a human donor with active COVID-19. The donor label of this sample is uncertain. The rearrangement links TRBV12-3 or TRBV12-4 to TRBJ2-2; D gene uncertain. CDR3 nucleotide sequence: TGTGCCAGCACCCAAACCGGGGAGCTGTTTTTT. It is translated as CASTQTGELFF.